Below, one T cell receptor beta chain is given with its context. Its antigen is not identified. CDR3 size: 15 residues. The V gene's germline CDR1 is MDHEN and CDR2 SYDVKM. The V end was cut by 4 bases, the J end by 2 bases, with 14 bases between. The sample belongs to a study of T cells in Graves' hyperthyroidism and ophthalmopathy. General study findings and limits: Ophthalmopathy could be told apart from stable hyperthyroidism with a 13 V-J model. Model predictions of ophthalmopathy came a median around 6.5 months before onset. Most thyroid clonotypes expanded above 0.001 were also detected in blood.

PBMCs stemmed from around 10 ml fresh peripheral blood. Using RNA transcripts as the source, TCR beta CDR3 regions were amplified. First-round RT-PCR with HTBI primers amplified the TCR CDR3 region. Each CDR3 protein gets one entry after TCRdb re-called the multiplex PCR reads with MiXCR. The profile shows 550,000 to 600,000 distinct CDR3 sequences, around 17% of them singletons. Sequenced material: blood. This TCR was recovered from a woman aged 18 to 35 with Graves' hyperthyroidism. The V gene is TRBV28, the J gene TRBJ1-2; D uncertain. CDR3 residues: CASSSPRNLNYGYTF. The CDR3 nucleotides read TGTGCCAGCAGTTCCCCCAGGAACCTAAACTATGGCTACACCTTC.